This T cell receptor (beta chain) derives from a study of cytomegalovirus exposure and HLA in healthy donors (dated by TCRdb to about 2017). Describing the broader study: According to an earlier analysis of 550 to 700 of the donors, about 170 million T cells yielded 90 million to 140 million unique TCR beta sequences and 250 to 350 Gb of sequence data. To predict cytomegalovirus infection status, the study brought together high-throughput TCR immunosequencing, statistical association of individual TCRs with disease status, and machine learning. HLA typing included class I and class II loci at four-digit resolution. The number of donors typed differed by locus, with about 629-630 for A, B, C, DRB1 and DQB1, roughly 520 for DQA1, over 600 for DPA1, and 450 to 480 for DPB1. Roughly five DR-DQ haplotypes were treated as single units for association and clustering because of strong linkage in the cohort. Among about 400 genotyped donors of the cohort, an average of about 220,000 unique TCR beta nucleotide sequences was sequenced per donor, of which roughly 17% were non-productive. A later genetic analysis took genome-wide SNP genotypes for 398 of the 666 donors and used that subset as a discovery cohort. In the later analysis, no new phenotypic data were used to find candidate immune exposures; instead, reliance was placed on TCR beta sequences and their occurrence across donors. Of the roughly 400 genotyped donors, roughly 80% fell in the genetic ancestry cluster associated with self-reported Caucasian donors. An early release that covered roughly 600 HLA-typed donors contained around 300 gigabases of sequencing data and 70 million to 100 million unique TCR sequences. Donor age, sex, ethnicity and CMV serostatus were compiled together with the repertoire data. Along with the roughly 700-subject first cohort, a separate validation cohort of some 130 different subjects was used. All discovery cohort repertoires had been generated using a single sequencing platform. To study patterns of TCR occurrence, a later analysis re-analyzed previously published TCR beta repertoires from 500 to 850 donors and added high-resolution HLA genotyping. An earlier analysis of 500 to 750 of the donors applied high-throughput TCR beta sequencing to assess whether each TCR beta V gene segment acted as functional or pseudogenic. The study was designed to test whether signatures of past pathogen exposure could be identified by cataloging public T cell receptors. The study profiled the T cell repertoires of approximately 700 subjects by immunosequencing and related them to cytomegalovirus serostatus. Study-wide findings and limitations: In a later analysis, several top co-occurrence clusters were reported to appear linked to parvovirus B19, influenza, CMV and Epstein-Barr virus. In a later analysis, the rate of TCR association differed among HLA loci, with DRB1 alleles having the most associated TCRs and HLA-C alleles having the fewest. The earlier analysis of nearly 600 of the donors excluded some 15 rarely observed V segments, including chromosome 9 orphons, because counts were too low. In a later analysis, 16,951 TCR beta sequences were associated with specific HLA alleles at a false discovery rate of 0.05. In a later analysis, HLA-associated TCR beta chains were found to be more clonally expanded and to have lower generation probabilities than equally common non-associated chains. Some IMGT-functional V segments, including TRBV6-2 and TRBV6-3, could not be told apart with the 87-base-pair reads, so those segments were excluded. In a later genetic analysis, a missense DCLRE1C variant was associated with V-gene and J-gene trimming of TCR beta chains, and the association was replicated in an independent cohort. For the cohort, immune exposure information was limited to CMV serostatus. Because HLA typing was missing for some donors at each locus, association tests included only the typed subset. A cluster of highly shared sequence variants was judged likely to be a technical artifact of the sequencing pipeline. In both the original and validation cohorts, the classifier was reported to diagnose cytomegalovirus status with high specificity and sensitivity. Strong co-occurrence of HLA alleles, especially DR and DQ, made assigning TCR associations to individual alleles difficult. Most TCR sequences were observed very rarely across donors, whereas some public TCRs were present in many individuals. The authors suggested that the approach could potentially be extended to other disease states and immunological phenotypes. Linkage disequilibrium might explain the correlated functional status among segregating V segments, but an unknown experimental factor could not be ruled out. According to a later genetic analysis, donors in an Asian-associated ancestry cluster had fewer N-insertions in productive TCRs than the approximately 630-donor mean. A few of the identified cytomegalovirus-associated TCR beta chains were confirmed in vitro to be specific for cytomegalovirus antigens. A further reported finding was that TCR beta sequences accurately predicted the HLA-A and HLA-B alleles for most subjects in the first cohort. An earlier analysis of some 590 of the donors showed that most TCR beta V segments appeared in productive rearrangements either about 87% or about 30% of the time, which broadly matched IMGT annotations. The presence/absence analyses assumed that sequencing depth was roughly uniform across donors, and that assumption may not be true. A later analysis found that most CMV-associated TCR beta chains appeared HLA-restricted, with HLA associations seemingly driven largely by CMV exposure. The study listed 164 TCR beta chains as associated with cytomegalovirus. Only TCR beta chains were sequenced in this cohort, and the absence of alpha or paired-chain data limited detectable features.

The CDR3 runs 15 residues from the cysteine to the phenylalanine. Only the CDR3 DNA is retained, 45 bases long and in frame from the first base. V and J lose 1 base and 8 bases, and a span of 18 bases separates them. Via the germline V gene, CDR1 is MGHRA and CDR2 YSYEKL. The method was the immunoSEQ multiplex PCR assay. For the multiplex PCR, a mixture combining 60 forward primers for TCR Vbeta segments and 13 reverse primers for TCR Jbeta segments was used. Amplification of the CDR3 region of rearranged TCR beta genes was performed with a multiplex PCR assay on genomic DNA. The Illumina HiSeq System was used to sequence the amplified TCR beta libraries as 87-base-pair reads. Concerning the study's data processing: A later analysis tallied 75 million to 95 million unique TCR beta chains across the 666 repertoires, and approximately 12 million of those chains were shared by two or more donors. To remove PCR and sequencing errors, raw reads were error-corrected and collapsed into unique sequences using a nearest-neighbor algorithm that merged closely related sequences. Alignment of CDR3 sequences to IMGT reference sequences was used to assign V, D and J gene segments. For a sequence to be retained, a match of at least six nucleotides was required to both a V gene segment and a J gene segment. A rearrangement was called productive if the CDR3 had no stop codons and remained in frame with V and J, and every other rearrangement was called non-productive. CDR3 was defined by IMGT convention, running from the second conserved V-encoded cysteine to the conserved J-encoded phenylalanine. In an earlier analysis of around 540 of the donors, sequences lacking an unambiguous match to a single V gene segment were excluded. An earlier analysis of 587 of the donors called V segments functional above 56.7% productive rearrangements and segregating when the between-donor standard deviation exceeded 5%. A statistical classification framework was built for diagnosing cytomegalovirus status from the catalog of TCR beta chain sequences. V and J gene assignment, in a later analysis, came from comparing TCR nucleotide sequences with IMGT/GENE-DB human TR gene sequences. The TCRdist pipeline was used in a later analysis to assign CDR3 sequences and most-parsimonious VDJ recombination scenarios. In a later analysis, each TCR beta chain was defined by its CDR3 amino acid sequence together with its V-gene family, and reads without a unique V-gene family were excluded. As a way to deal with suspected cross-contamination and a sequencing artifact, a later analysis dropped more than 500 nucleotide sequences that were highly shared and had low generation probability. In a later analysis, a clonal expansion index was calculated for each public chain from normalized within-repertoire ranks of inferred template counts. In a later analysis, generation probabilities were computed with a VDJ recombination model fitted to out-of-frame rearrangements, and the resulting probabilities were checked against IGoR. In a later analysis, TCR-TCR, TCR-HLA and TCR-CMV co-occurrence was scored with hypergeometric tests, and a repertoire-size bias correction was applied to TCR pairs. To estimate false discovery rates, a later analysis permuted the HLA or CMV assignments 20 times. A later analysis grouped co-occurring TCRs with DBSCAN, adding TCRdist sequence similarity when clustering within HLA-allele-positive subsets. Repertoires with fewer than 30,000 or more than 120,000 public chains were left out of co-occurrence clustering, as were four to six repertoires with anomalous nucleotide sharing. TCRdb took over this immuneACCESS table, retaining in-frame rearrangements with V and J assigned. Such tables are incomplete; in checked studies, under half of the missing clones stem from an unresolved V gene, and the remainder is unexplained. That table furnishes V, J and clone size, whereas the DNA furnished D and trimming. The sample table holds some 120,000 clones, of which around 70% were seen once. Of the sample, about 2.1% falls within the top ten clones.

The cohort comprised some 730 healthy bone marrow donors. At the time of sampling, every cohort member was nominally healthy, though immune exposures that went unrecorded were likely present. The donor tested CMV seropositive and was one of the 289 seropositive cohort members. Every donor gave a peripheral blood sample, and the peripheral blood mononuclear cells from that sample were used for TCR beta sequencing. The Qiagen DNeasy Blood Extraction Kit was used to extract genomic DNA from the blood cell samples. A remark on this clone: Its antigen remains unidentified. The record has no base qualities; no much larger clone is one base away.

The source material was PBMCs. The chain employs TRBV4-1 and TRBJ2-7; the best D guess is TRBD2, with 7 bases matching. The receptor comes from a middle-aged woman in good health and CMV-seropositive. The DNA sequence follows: TGCGCCAGCAGCCAAGGGGGAGGGGGGCTTCGCCAGCAGTACTTC. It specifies CASSQGGGGLRQQYF.